This TCR beta chain was sequenced during a study of T cells after yellow fever vaccination. In regard to this clonotype: Antigen: not known.

This CDR3 region has 17 residues. With V trimmed by 2 bases and J by 1 base, 5 bases remained unmatched. Germline lookup yields CDR1 KGHSH and CDR2 LQKENI. TCR cDNA was made by 5'RACE template switching, adding a universal primer site and UMIs. TCRdb passed the 5' RACE reads through MiXCR, listing each CDR3 protein once. The sample lists a few hundred thousand distinct CDR3 sequences; about 17% were seen once. Study-level results: Reappearance after the booster was seen for most primary-vaccination clones, at 95% to 97% CD4 and around 90% CD8. Abundant clonotypes (contaminants from the bulk population) could be present in FACS-sorted repertoires.

J is TRBJ2-1 and V is TRBV18; TRBD1 aligns across 10 bases. This clonotype originated in a man in his late teens or twenties who received the YFV17D yellow fever vaccine. The material sequenced was PBMCs, taken 5 days after the first yellow fever vaccination. The CDR3 DNA sequence: TGTGCCAGCTCACCAAGGACAGGGGGAGCGTCCTACAATGAGCAGTTCTTC. It is translated as CASSPRTGGASYNEQFF.